This entry features one T cell receptor beta chain sequence. Its antigen is undetermined. This record belongs to a study of OX40 agonist ivuxolimab in advanced cancers. Whole-study context: All patients had ivuxolimab intravenously every 2 weeks at 0.01 to 10 mg/kg.

Whole-study results and caveats: Relative to CD4+, CD8+ T cells held more expanded clones on average.

Profiled with immunoSEQ multiplex PCR; TCRdb holds only in-frame clones, not every one. Among 45,000 or so clones listed, 85% to 90% were seen once. This specimen was CD4+ or CD8+ T cells sorted from blood, taken in a trial of the OX40 agonist ivuxolimab. The TCR comes from an adult with an advanced solid tumor such as melanoma, head and neck, liver or kidney cancer.

The CDR3 region has the DNA TGTGCCAGCAGCCTCCCCGGCAATGAGCAGTTCTTC. This translates into CASSLPGNEQFF. The V gene is TRBV28, the J gene TRBJ2-1; D gene unclear. The germline CDR1 and CDR2 sequences are MDHEN and SYDVKM. V lost 6 bases to trimming and J lost 6 bases, with 9 bases between them. This CDR3 spans 12 amino acids.